The T cell receptor (beta chain) under discussion was sequenced for a study of T cells after yellow fever vaccination. Overall study findings and caveats: Compared with primary, the secondary response was weaker and peaked at day 5, not 15. There was a small share of clonotypes that showed up in both the CD4 and CD8 compartments. Abundant clonotypes (contaminants from the bulk population) could be present in FACS-sorted repertoires.

They built TCR cDNA with 5'RACE template switching, a step that put in a universal primer site and UMIs. Each CDR3 protein is one row after TCRdb ran MiXCR on the 5' RACE reads. The sample has 240,000 or so distinct CDR3 sequences, about 7.1% seen once. This clonotype has more than one count but fewer than ten. Its antigen remains unidentified. Trimming removed 3 bases from V and 3 bases from J, with 16 bases in between. Germline CDR1 and CDR2: SGHDT and YYEEEE. The CDR3 consists of 15 residues. The TCR comes from a man aged 25-40 years who received the YFV17D yellow fever vaccine. This material consisted of CD4+ T cells sorted from PBMCs, taken 15 days after the yellow fever booster vaccination. The chain is built from TRBV5-6 and TRBJ2-7; D is tentatively TRBD1 or TRBD2 (5 bases each). The CDR3 DNA reads as TGTGCCAGCAGCTCATCAGGGAGCTTGGGCTACGAGCAGTACTTC. Translating it yields CASSSSGSLGYEQYF.